This TCR beta chain was captured in a study of T-cell reconstitution after alpha-beta-depleted transplantation in children. The CDR3 length is 13 residues. A remark on this clonotype: A junction end diverges from the germline sequence, so it may reflect a read error.

Library preparation (for TCRbeta) was performed with unique molecular identifiers. TCRdb recomputed calls from the PCR reads with MiXCR, one row per CDR3 protein. This sample yields about 360,000 distinct CDR3 sequences, of which 13% are seen a single time; roughly 4.5% belongs to the top ten. The source material was PBMCs, sampled from the stem cell graft. J is TRBJ1-2 and V is TRBV12-3 or TRBV12-4; D unclear. The TCR was taken from a human donor who donated a stem cell graft to a child with Fanconi anemia. The CDR3 nucleotides read TGTGCCAGCAGTCGGGAGATTAACTATGGGTACACCTTC. Protein product: CASSREINYGYTF.